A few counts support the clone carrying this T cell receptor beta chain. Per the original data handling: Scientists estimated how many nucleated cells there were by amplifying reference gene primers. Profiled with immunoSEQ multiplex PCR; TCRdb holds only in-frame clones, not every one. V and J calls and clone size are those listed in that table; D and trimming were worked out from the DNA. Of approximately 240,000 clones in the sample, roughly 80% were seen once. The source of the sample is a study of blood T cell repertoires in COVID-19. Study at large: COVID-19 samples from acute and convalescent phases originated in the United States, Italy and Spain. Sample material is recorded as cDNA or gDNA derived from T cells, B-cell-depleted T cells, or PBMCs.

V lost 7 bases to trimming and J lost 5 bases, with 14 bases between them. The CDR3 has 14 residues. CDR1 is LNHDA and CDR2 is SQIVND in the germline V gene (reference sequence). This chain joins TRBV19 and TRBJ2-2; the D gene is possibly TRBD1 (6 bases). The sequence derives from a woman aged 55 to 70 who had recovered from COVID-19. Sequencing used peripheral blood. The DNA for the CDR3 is TGTGCCAGTACCGCAGGGGCTAGAACCGGGGAGCTGTTTTTT. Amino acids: CASTAGARTGELFF.